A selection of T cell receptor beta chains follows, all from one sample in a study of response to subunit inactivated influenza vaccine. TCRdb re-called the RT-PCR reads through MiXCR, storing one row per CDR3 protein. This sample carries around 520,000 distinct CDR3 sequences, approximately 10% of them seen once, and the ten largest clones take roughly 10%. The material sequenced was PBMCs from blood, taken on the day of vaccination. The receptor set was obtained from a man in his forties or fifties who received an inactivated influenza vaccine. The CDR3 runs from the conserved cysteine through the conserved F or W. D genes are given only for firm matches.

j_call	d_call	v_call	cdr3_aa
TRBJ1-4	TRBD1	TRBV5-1	CASSEQGARDEKLFF
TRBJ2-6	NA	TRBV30	CAWSVDSSGANVLTF
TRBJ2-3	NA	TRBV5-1	CASSLSGVVADTQYF
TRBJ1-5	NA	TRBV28	CASSPDSNQPQHF
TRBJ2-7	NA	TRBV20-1	CSAREAGGRSYEQYF
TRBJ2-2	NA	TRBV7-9	CASSPTPRHTGELFF
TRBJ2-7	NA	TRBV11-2	CASSSNTYEQYF
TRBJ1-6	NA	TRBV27	CASSLSSWTRRSTSSYNSPLHF
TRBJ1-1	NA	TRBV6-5	CASSSLLPSSNTEAFF
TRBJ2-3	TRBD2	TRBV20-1	CSARPGLARKGMLGVQYF
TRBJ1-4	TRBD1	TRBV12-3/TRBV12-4	CASSETGGEEKLFF
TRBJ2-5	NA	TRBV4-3	CASSQAGIQETQYF
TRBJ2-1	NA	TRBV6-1	CASGRHSYNEQFF
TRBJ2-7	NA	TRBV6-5	CASSYSTTGAYEQYF
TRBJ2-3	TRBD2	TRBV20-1	CSAFSGTTDTQYF
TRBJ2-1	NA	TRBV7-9	CASSHESEQFF
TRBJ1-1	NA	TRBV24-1	CATMYGDNTEAFF
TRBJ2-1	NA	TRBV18	CASSPNGQIPQDNEQFF
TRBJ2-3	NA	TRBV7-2	CASSPAGSVGTDTQYF
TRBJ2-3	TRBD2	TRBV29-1	CSVTSGYVNTQYF
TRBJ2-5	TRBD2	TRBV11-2	CASSWAGEAETQYF
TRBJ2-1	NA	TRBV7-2	CASSFWEKNEQFF
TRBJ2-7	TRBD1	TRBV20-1	CSAASNRGLGEQYF
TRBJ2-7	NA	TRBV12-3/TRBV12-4	CASSFDPEHEQYF
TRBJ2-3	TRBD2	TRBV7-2	CASSSRGEQSTDTQYF
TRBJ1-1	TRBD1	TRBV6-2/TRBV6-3	CASTDTGGWTEAFF
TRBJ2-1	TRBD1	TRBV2	CASRSTGGLEQFF